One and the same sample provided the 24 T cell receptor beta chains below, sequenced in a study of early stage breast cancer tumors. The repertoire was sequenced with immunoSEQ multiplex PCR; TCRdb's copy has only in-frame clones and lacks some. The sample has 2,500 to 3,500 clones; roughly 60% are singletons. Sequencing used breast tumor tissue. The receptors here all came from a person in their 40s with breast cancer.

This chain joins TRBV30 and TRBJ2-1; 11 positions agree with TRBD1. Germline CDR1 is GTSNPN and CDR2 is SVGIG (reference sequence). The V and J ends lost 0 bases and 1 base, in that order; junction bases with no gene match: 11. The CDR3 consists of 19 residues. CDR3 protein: CAWSVPGQGACCSYNEQFF. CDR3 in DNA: TGTGCCTGGAGTGTACCCGGACAGGGGGCTTGTTGTTCCTACAATGAGCAGTTCTTC. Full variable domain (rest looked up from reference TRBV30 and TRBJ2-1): SQTIHQWPATLVQPVGSPLSLECTVEGTSNPNLYWYRQAAGRGLQLLFYSVGIGQISSEVPQNLSASRPQDRQFILSSKKLLLSDSGFYLCAWSVPGQGACCSYNEQFFGPGTRLTVL.

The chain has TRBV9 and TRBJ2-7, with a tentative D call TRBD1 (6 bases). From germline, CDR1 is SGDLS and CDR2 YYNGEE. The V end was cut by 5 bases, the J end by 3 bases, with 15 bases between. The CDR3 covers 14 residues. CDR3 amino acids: CASSRDRYYYEQYF. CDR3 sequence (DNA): TGTGCCAGCAGTCGTGACAGGTACTACTACGAGCAGTACTTC.

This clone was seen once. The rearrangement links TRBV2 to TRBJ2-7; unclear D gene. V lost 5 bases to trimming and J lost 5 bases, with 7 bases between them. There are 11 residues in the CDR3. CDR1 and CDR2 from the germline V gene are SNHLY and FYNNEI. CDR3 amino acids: CASSTADEQYF. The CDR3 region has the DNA TGTGCCAGCAGTACAGCAGACGAGCAGTACTTC.

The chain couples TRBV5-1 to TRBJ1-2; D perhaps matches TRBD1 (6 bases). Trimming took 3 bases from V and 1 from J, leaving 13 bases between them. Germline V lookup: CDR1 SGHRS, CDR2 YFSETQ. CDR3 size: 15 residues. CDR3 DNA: TGCGCCAGCAGCTCAACCCCGGACAGTAACTATGGCTACACCTTC. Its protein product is CASSSTPDSNYGYTF.

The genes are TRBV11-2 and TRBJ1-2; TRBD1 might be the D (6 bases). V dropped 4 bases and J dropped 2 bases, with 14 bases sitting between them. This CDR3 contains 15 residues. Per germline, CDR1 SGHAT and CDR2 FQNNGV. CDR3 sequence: CASSSLGHDNYGYTF. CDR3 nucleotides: TGTGCCAGCAGCTCGTTGGGACACGACAACTATGGCTACACCTTC. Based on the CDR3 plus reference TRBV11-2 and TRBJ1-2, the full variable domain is EAGVAQSPRYKIIEKRQSVAFWCNPISGHATLYWYQQILGQGPKLLIQFQNNGVVDDSQLPKDRFSAERLKGVDSTLKIQPAKLEDSAVYLCASSSLGHDNYGYTFGSGTRLTVV.

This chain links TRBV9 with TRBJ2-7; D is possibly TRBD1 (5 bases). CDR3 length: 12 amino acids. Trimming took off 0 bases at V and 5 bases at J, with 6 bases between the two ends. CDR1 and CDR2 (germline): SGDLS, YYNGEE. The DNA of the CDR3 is TGTGCCAGCAGCGTAGAGGGGAACGAGCAGTACTTC. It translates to CASSVEGNEQYF.

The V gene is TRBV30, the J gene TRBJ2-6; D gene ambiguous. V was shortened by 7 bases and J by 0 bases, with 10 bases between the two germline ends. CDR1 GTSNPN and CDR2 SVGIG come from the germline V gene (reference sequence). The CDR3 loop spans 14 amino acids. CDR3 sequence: CAFSTGSGANVLTF. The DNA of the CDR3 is TGTGCCTTTTCGACCGGCTCTGGGGCCAACGTCCTGACTTTC.

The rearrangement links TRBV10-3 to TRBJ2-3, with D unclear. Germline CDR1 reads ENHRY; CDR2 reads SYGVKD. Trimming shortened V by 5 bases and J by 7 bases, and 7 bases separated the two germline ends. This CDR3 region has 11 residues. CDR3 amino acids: CAISSSYTQYF. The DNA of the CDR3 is TGTGCCATCAGTAGCTCCTATACGCAGTATTTT.

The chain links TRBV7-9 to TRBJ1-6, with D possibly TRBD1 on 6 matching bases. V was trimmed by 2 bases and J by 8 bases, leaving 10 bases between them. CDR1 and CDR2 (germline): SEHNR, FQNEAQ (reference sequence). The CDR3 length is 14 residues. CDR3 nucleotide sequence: TGTGCCAGCAGCTTACAGGGGAGTGATTCACCCCTCCACTTT. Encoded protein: CASSLQGSDSPLHF.

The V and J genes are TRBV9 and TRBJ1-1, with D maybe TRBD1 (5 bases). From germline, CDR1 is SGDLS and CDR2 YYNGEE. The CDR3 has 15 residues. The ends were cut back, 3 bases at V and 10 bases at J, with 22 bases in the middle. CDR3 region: CASSADLFSIGGAFF. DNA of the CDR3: TGTGCCAGCAGCGCGGACTTATTTAGTATCGGGGGAGCTTTCTTT.

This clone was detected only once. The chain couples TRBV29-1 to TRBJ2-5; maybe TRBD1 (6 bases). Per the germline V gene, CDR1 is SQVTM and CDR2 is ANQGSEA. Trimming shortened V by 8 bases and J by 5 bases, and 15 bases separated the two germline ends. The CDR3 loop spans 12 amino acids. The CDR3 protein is CSFFGQRETQYF. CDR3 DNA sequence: TGCAGCTTCTTTGGACAGCGGGAGACCCAGTACTTC.

The CDR3 region has the DNA TGTGCCAGCAGCTTAGGAGGGGGCAACACCGGGGAGCTGTTTTTT. Protein sequence: CASSLGGGNTGELFF. This chain uses TRBV11-2 with TRBJ2-2, with TRBD1 matching 7 bases. The V and J ends lost 1 base and 2 bases, in that order; junction bases with no gene match: 1. The CDR3 is made up of 15 amino acids. CDR1 is SGHAT and CDR2 is FQNNGV in the germline V gene.

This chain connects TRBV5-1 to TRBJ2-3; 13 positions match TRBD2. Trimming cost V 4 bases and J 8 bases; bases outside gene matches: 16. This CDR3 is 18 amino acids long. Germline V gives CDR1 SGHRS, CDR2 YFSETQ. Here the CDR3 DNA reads TGCGCCAGCAGCCGATTTAAGACTAGCGGGAGGACGGTGGGTACGCAGTATTTT. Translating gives CASSRFKTSGRTVGTQYF.

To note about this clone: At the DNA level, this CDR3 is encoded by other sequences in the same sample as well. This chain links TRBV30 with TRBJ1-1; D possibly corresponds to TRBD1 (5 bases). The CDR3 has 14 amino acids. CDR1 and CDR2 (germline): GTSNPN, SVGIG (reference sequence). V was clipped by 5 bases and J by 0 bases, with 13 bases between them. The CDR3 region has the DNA TGTGCCTGGGTCGGGGGGGGTCTGAACACTGAAGCTTTCTTT. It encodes CAWVGGGLNTEAFF.

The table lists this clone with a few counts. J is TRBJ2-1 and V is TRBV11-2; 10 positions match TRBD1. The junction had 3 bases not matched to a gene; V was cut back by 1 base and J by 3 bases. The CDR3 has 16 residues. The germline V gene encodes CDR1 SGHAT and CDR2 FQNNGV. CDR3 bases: TGTGCCAGCAGCTTAGGCGGGACAGGGGTCTACAATGAGCAGTTCTTC. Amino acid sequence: CASSLGGTGVYNEQFF.

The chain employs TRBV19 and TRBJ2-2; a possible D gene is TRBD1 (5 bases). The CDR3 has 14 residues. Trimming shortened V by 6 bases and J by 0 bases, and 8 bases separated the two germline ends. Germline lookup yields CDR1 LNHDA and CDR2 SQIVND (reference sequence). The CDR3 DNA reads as TGTGCCAGTAGAGACAGCGCGAACACCGGGGAGCTGTTTTTT. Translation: CASRDSANTGELFF.

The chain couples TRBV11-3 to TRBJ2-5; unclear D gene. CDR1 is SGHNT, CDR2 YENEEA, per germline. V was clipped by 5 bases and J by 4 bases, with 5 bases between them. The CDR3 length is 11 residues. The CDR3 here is CASSRGETQYF. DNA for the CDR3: TGTGCCAGCAGCCGCGGAGAGACCCAGTACTTC.

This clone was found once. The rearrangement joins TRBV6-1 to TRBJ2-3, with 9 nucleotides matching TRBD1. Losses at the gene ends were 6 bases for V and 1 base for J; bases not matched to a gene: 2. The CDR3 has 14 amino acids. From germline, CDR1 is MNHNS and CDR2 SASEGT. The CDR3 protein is CASRWTGGTDTQYF. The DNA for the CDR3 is TGTGCCAGCAGGTGGACAGGGGGCACAGATACGCAGTATTTT.

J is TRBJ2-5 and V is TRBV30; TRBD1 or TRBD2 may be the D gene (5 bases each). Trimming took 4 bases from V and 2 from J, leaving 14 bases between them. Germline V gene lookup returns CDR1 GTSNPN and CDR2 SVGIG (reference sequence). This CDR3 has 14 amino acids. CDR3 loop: CAWTPGQMQETQYF. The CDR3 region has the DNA TGTGCCTGGACTCCGGGGCAGATGCAAGAGACCCAGTACTTC.

CDR3 amino acids: CASSGTSGRNEQFF. As DNA, the CDR3 is TGTGCCAGCAGCGGGACTAGCGGGAGGAATGAGCAGTTCTTC. The chain employs TRBV9 and TRBJ2-1, with 14 bases lining up with TRBD2. The CDR3 contains 14 residues. Germline lookup yields CDR1 SGDLS and CDR2 YYNGEE. V was pared by 3 bases and J by 7 bases, with 0 bases of the junction left unmatched. The full variable domain, its missing parts supplied by reference TRBV9 and TRBJ2-1, is DSGVTQTPKHLITATGQRVTLRCSPRSGDLSVYWYQQSLDQGLQFLIQYYNGEERAKGNILERFSAQQFPDLHSELNLSSLELGDSALYFCASSGTSGRNEQFFGPGTRLTVL.

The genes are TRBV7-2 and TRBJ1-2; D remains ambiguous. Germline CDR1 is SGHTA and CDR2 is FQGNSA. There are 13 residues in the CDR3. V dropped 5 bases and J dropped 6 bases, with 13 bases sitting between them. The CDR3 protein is CASSPYMTDGYTF. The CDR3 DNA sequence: TGTGCCAGCAGCCCCTATATGACGGATGGCTACACCTTC.

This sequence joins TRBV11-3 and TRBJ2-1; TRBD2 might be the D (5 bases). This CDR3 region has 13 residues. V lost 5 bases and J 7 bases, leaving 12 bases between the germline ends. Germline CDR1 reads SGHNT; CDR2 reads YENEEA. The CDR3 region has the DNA TGTGCCAGCAGCGGAACTGGGAGAAATGAGCAGTTCTTC. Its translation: CASSGTGRNEQFF.

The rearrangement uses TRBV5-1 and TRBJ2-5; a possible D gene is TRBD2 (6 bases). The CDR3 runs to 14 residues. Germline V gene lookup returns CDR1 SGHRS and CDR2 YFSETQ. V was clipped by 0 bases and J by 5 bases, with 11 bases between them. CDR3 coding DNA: TGCGCCAGCAGCTTGGACGGGAGAGTTGAGACCCAGTACTTC. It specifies CASSLDGRVETQYF.

In nucleotides, the CDR3 is TGTGCCAGCAGACCCTTGGGGAGGGGAGAGTGGCAGCCCCAGCATTTT. This encodes CASRPLGRGEWQPQHF. The rearrangement links TRBV28 to TRBJ1-5, with a weak D call TRBD1 (5 bases). V dropped 6 bases and J dropped 7 bases, with 22 bases sitting between them. Germline CDR1 reads MDHEN; CDR2 reads SYDVKM. CDR3 length: 16 amino acids.